These 14 T cell receptor beta chains share one sample of origin, sequenced in a study of shared clonotypes between healthy human individuals (dated by TCRdb to 2018 to 2021). Receptor libraries were prepared by the immunoSEQ multiplex PCR assay. As stored in TCRdb, this immuneACCESS dataset retains in-frame rearrangements with V and J assigned. A fraction of the clones does not appear; measured against another copy, unresolved V genes explain less than half of the discrepancy, and the remainder lacks a known reason. The sample table contains about 680,000 clones; only one count was recorded for 90% to 95% of them. 24% of the sample goes to the ten largest clones. CD8 naive samples consisted of CD45RO-negative cells that were positively selected for CCR7, yielding a CD45RA+CCR7+ population without TemRA cells. The specimen sequenced was naive CD8+ T cells sorted from blood. Per the publication, the cell subset or site label means: CD45RA+CCR7+. The origin of the receptors is a man aged 30 to 45 in good health.

V gene TRBV15 combines with J gene TRBJ2-5; tentatively, D is TRBD1 (5 bases). This CDR3 is built from 14 residues. Germline-derived CDR1 and CDR2 are LNHNV and YYDKDF (reference sequence). The germline V and J ends were trimmed by 3 bases and 1 base, with 9 bases remaining between them. CDR3 in amino acids: CATSSQGRQETQYF. CDR3 bases: TGTGCCACCAGCAGCCAGGGCCGCCAAGAGACCCAGTACTTC.

The V call is TRBV4-1, the J call TRBJ1-1; D is undetermined. CDR1 is MGHRA and CDR2 is YSYEKL in the germline V gene. The CDR3 covers 16 residues. V was clipped by 0 bases and J by 1 base, with 12 bases between them. CDR3 loop: CASSQDVGSRNTEAFF. CDR3 DNA: TGCGCCAGCAGCCAAGATGTGGGGAGTAGGAACACTGAAGCTTTCTTT.

This sequence joins TRBV20-1 and TRBJ1-1, with no clear D. Germline lookup yields CDR1 DFQATT and CDR2 SNEGSKA (reference sequence). The V end lost 5 bases, the J end lost 4 bases, and 8 bases lay between the germline ends. The length of the CDR3 is 11 residues. Here the CDR3 reads CSAVRVTEAFF. The DNA of the CDR3 is TGCAGTGCTGTTAGGGTCACTGAAGCTTTCTTT.

The V call is TRBV25-1, the J call TRBJ1-1; tentatively, D is TRBD1 (5 bases). The V end was cut by 8 bases, the J end by 6 bases, with 13 bases between. CDR1 is MGHDK and CDR2 is SYGVNS in the germline V gene. This CDR3 comprises 12 residues. The CDR3 protein is CASVTRGSEAFF. The CDR3 nucleotides read TGTGCCAGCGTGACCCGGGGGTCTGAAGCTTTCTTT.

This chain links TRBV29-1 with TRBJ2-1; 9 bases map to TRBD2. The CDR3 has 15 amino acids. After removal of 7 bases from V and 7 bases from J, the junction contained 14 bases not matched to a gene. Germline V lookup: CDR1 SQVTM, CDR2 ANQGSEA. The CDR3 DNA sequence: TGCAGCGCCTCACCTCTCGGGCGGGAGGGGAATGAGCAGTTCTTC. Its protein product is CSASPLGREGNEQFF.

This clone showed up just once. The chain combines TRBV9 with TRBJ2-2; 8 bases are shared with TRBD2. V lost 4 bases, J lost 6 bases, and 11 bases stayed unmatched. The CDR3 spans 16 residues. In germline, CDR1 is SGDLS, CDR2 YYNGEE. The CDR3 sequence: CASSITSGSGAGELFF. In DNA, the CDR3 is TGTGCCAGCAGCATAACAAGCGGGAGCGGCGCCGGGGAGCTGTTTTTT.

V usage is TRBV7-9 and J usage is TRBJ1-4; 7 nucleotides align to TRBD1. Germline V gene sequence: CDR1 SEHNR, CDR2 FQNEAQ (reference sequence). The CDR3 has 15 residues. V lost 1 base, J lost 8 bases, and 7 bases stayed unmatched. DNA of the CDR3: TGTGCCAGCAGCTTAGGGACCGTACAGGGGGAAAAACTGTTTTTT. It encodes CASSLGTVQGEKLFF.

The rearrangement uses TRBV14 and TRBJ1-2; D is unresolved. Trimming took 1 base from V and 4 from J, leaving 7 bases between them. The CDR3 extends over 13 amino acids. Germline V gene lookup returns CDR1 SGHDN and CDR2 FVKESK. As DNA, the CDR3 is TGTGCCAGCAGCCAAGTGCCGACCTATGGCTACACCTTC. This gives the protein CASSQVPTYGYTF.

The V call is TRBV7-2, the J call TRBJ2-5, with a possible D match to TRBD1 (6 bases). CDR3 length equals 16 residues. Germline-derived CDR1 and CDR2 are SGHTA and FQGNSA. The V end was cut by 5 bases, the J end by 1 base, with 17 bases between. Here the CDR3 reads CASSLRAVGAQETQYF. For the CDR3, the DNA is TGTGCCAGCAGCCTCCGAGCAGTGGGGGCCCAAGAGACCCAGTACTTC.

This chain uses TRBV7-3 with TRBJ1-1; D is unresolved. V lost 2 bases and J lost 0, with 4 bases in between. CDR1 and CDR2 (germline): SGHTA, FQGTGA. The CDR3 extends over 13 amino acids. The CDR3 region has the DNA TGTGCCAGCAGCTTAGTACTGAACACTGAAGCTTTCTTT. Protein product: CASSLVLNTEAFF.

This chain links TRBV6-6 with TRBJ2-3; D uncertain. The CDR3 is 15 residues long. The germline CDR1 and CDR2 sequences are MNHNY and SVGAGI (reference sequence). Trimming removed 6 bases at V and 4 bases at J, with 17 bases between. CDR3 bases: TGTGCCAGCAGCCCCTCGGATTTAGGGCCAGATACGCAGTATTTT. It encodes CASSPSDLGPDTQYF.

This chain connects TRBV5-6 to TRBJ2-7, with no clear D. The germline V gene has CDR1 SGHDT and CDR2 YYEEEE. The CDR3 sequence is 15 residues long. V was clipped by 4 bases and J by 2 bases, with 16 bases between them. CDR3 in amino acids: CASSHLTSNPYEQYF. For the CDR3, the DNA is TGTGCCAGCAGCCACTTAACCAGCAACCCCTACGAGCAGTACTTC.

V and J are TRBV4-3 and TRBJ1-1; D is uncertain. Germline CDR1 LGHNA, CDR2 YSLEER. V was clipped by 0 bases and J by 7 bases, with 21 bases between them. This CDR3 comprises 17 residues. The CDR3 coding sequence is TGCGCCAGCAGCCAAGATTCTGAGACCTGGGTCGACCGTGAAGCTTTCTTT. Protein sequence: CASSQDSETWVDREAFF.

This rearrangement joins TRBV7-9 to TRBJ2-2; the D is unclear. CDR1 SEHNR and CDR2 FQNEAQ come from the germline V gene (reference sequence). V dropped 6 bases and J dropped 3 bases, with 17 bases sitting between them. This CDR3 is 16 amino acids long. The DNA of the CDR3 is TGTGCCAGCAGACCTGACACTTCGCGGTACACCGGGGAGCTGTTTTTT. This gives the protein CASRPDTSRYTGELFF. Based on the CDR3 plus reference TRBV7-9 and TRBJ2-2, the full variable domain is DTGVSQNPRHKITKRGQNVTFRCDPISEHNRLYWYRQTLGQGPEFLTYFQNEAQLEKSRLLSDRFSAERPKGSFSTLEIQRTEQGDSAMYLCASRPDTSRYTGELFFGEGSRLTVL.